A single sample is the source of the 14 T cell receptor beta chains below, sequenced in a study of T-cell reconstitution after alpha-beta-depleted transplantation in children. The authors prepared the TCRbeta library with unique molecular identifiers. TCRdb re-called the PCR reads through MiXCR, storing one row per CDR3 protein. The data show over 200,000 distinct CDR3 sequences, approximately 15% seen once. The starting material was PBMCs, mostly from graft donor cells, obtained 360 days after TCRalphabeta/CD19-depleted stem cell transplant. These receptors originate from a male patient between 2 and 9 years old who had a stem cell transplant for acute lymphoblastic leukemia, so the T cells may come from the graft donor.

The chain uses TRBV20-1 and TRBJ2-7; 7 bases line up with TRBD1. The CDR3 spans 15 residues. The V and J ends lost 6 bases and 1 base, in that order; junction bases with no gene match: 12. Germline values: CDR1 DFQATT, CDR2 SNEGSKA (reference sequence). CDR3 loop: CSAPPTTGTSYEQYF. CDR3 bases: TGCAGTGCCCCTCCTACGACAGGGACGTCCTACGAGCAGTACTTC.

This chain uses TRBV3-1 with TRBJ1-2; unclear D gene. The CDR3 length is 13 residues. From germline, CDR1 is LGHDT and CDR2 YNNKEL (reference sequence). V lost 4 bases, J lost 5 bases, and 11 bases lay in between. CDR3 nucleotides: TGTGCCAGCAGCCCGGGCCGAGCTTATGGCTACACCTTC. It encodes CASSPGRAYGYTF.

This clonotype showed up just a few times. The J gene is TRBJ2-5, the V gene TRBV5-1, with D maybe TRBD2 (6 bases). V was clipped by 3 bases and J by 1 base, with 19 bases between them. The CDR3 is 17 residues long. The germline gives CDR1 SGHRS, CDR2 YFSETQ. Written as DNA, the CDR3 is TGCGCCAGCAGCTCCACTTACTTTAGGGAGGTCCAAGAGACCCAGTACTTC. As protein: CASSSTYFREVQETQYF.

This clonotype turned up a few times. The chain couples TRBV28 to TRBJ2-2, with D hard to call. Germline lookup yields CDR1 MDHEN and CDR2 SYDVKM. This CDR3 spans 15 amino acids. V lost 3 bases and J 3 bases, leaving 11 bases between the germline ends. CDR3 in DNA: TGTGCCAGCAGTTTTGATGCCCGGGACACCGGGGAGCTGTTTTTT. Residues: CASSFDARDTGELFF.

The table lists this clonotype with a few counts. This chain connects TRBV29-1 to TRBJ2-3; weak D call: TRBD2 (5 bases). This CDR3 contains 14 residues. CDR1 and CDR2 (germline): SQVTM, ANQGSEA. Trimming cost V 2 bases and J 1 base, with 10 bases left between them. The chain's CDR3 is CSVEKGAGTDTQYF. The CDR3 DNA reads TGCAGCGTTGAAAAGGGAGCCGGCACAGATACGCAGTATTTT.

This clonotype was seen repeatedly, ten times or more. V gene TRBV12-3 or TRBV12-4 combines with J gene TRBJ2-7; 9 nucleotides align to TRBD2. The CDR3 covers 15 residues. J was trimmed by 2 bases and V by 1 base; bases with no gene match: 3. The DNA for the CDR3 is TGTGCCAGCAGTTTAGGGCTAGCGGGGACCTACGAGCAGTACTTC. Residues: CASSLGLAGTYEQYF.

V is TRBV18 and J is TRBJ1-5; TRBD1 matches at 9 bases. CDR1 is KGHSH, CDR2 LQKENI, per germline. This CDR3 contains 16 residues. Germline trimming cut 0 bases from V and 1 base from J; bases unmatched to any gene: 1. CDR3 DNA: TGTGCCAGCTCACCACCCGGGACAGGGAGCAATCAGCCCCAGCATTTT. Residues: CASSPPGTGSNQPQHF.

The gene calls are TRBV7-9 and TRBJ1-1; no firm D call. The length of the CDR3 is 11 residues. Between the trimmed V and J ends, which lost 4 bases and 1 base, there was a span of 1 base. Germline assignment: CDR1 SEHNR and CDR2 FQNEAQ (reference sequence). This CDR3 is CASSWNTEAFF. CDR3 nucleotides: TGTGCCAGCAGCTGGAACACTGAAGCTTTCTTT.

V usage is TRBV25-1 and J usage is TRBJ1-2; TRBD1 aligns across 7 bases. The germline V gene encodes CDR1 MGHDK and CDR2 SYGVNS. The CDR3 extends over 15 amino acids. The ends lost 3 bases at V and 2 bases at J; junction bases unmatched: 6. CDR3 nucleotide sequence: TGTGCCAGCAGTGATCGGAGGGGGCTAAACTATGGCTACACCTTC. Its translation: CASSDRRGLNYGYTF.

The gene calls are TRBV6-1 and TRBJ2-5; 7 bases are a match to TRBD1. Germline V gene lookup returns CDR1 MNHNS and CDR2 SASEGT. CDR3 length equals 13 residues. Germline trimming cut 6 bases from V and 5 bases from J; bases unmatched to any gene: 6. CDR3 nucleotides: TGTGCCAGCAGCCTGACAGGGATCGAGACCCAGTACTTC. It yields the protein CASSLTGIETQYF.

The chain joins TRBV10-2 to TRBJ1-2, with 12 bases aligning to TRBD1. Trimming cost V 6 bases and J 12 bases; bases outside gene matches: 8. The CDR3 is 13 amino acids. Germline CDR1 is WSHSY and CDR2 is SAAADI. CDR3 sequence (DNA): TGCGCCAGCAGCCGGGACAGGGGGCGATTCGACACCTTC. Its translation is CASSRDRGRFDTF.

J is TRBJ2-3 and V is TRBV20-1, with unresolved D. CDR3 length equals 13 residues. Trimming removed 2 bases at V and 2 bases at J, with 8 bases between. The germline V gene encodes CDR1 DFQATT and CDR2 SNEGSKA (reference sequence). The CDR3 DNA reads TGCAGTGCTAGACATTCAGACACAGATACGCAGTATTTT. Amino acid sequence: CSARHSDTDTQYF.

This rearrangement joins TRBV20-1 to TRBJ2-1, with TRBD1 matching 12 bases. This CDR3 is 19 amino acids long. CDR1 and CDR2 from the germline V gene are DFQATT and SNEGSKA (reference sequence). Trimming took 1 base from V and 4 from J; bases not matched to a gene: 14. CDR3 sequence (DNA): TGCAGTGCTAGAGTGGCCCGGGACAGGGGGCGCGAAATTTACAATGAGCAGTTCTTC. It codes for CSARVARDRGREIYNEQFF.

This clonotype came up many times. V usage is TRBV5-1 and J usage is TRBJ2-7; D remains unclear. Trimming stripped 0 bases from V and 0 bases from J, with 7 bases between. This CDR3 is built from 14 residues. The germline gives CDR1 SGHRS, CDR2 YFSETQ. CDR3 coding DNA: TGCGCCAGCAGCTTGGGGGCAGACTCCTACGAGCAGTACTTC. Translation gives CASSLGADSYEQYF.